This TCR beta chain appears in the sequencing data of a study of shared clonotypes between healthy human individuals. Clones were read by immunoSEQ multiplex PCR, and TCRdb kept only the in-frame ones, dropping some. The sample records around 2,000,000 clones, 90% to 95% being singletons. This CDR3 has 14 amino acids. Germline lookup yields CDR1 MNHEY and CDR2 SVGAGI. V dropped 5 bases and J dropped 4 bases, with 15 bases sitting between them. Sequences were obtained from naive CD4+ T cells sorted from blood. Sample subset: CD45RA+ positively selected. The V gene is TRBV6-5, the J gene TRBJ2-7, with D tentatively TRBD1 or TRBD2 (5 bases each). This receptor was obtained from a man aged 18 to 29 in good health. CDR3 bases: TGTGCCAGCAGTATAGGGACCCCCTTGTACGAGCAGTACTTC. Translating it yields CASSIGTPLYEQYF.